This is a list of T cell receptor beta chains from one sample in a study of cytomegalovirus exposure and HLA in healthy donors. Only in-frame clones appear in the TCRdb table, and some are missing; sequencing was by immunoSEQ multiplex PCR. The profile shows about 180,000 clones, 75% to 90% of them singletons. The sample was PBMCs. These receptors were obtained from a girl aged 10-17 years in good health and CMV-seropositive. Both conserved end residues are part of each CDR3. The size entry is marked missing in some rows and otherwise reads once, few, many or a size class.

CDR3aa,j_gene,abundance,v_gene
CASSEVWAAGGYEQYF,TRBJ2-7,-,TRBV2
CASSSMGLAGGIEQFF,TRBJ2-1,-,TRBV7-2
CAISESLPQGANTEAFF,TRBJ1-1,few,TRBV10-3
CASSVAGGPANEQFF,TRBJ2-1,once,TRBV9
CASSTSGTNTEAFF,TRBJ1-1,-,TRBV7-9
CASSSGALATNEKLFF,TRBJ1-4,-,TRBV5-4
CASSQDWTSYEQYF,TRBJ2-7,few,TRBV4-2
CASSSPESSYNEQFF,TRBJ2-1,-,TRBV21-1
CASSQDENRGRTEAFF,TRBJ1-1,few,TRBV4-1
CALTPAGSTGELFF,TRBJ2-2,-,TRBV30
CASSLTGLGYGYTF,TRBJ1-2,few,TRBV5-4
CATSRDSGRGLDNTIYF,TRBJ1-3,-,TRBV15
CASSPQGYAYNEQFF,TRBJ2-1,-,TRBV6-5
CASSPGLPSYEQYF,TRBJ2-7,-,TRBV5-6
CASSSGTGGQTQYF,TRBJ2-5,-,TRBV6-6
CASSAQTSGRGRTQYF,TRBJ2-3,-,TRBV9
CASSLTNTYGYTF,TRBJ1-2,-,TRBV19
CASSPWDKDGYTF,TRBJ1-2,-,TRBV7-8
CASSPILADELNEQFF,TRBJ2-1,-,TRBV5-1
CASSQESRDIRPNYGYTF,TRBJ1-2,-,TRBV4-2
CASSWGLSSYEQYF,TRBJ2-7,-,TRBV5-8
CASSASTLADSYNEQFF,TRBJ2-1,-,TRBV2
CAISDANYSNQPQHF,TRBJ1-5,-,TRBV10-3
CASSYSRGSAYEQYF,-,-,TRBV6-5
CASSGRDRALF,TRBJ2-7,-,TRBV7-9
CASSQALRGRTQETQYF,TRBJ2-5,-,TRBV4-2
CASHKPGAQGFHEQYF,TRBJ2-7,-,TRBV27
CATSRVKGGYGYTF,TRBJ1-2,-,TRBV15
CASSVKGGIFNTEAFF,TRBJ1-1,-,TRBV9
CASSMPGHEETQYF,TRBJ2-5,once,TRBV5-4
CASSDGETGYGYTF,TRBJ1-2,-,TRBV10-2
CASSPGAGSTGELFF,TRBJ2-2,-,TRBV6-4
CASSLAIPSGRASYEQYF,TRBJ2-7,-,TRBV27
CASSYSSGQPYEQYF,TRBJ2-7,-,TRBV6-5
CAISAPMTGNTPTLGHSNEQFF,TRBJ2-1,few,TRBV10-3
CASSPRRDQETQYF,TRBJ2-5,-,TRBV16
CASSLWTGTYAKSNQPQHF,TRBJ1-5,-,TRBV7-9
CASTIVAGPTGELFF,TRBJ2-2,-,TRBV7-6
CASSPQAQGGNQPQHF,TRBJ1-5,-,TRBV27
CASSPLLATSTDTQYF,TRBJ2-3,-,TRBV6-4
CASSEGGTSGEYEQYF,TRBJ2-7,-,TRBV10-2
CASKVAELGKNIQYF,TRBJ2-4,-,TRBV19
CAWTDRAKPLHF,TRBJ1-6,few,TRBV30
CASGFTYGYTF,TRBJ1-2,-,TRBV6-5
CAWVGTVEAFF,TRBJ1-1,-,TRBV30
CASSFTGGYNTEAFF,TRBJ1-1,-,TRBV7-2
CASSIRPDTFPHGYTF,TRBJ1-2,-,TRBV19
CATSGQGKETQYF,TRBJ2-5,few,TRBV15
CSARWLYEQYF,TRBJ2-7,-,TRBV20-1
CASSEPLGRKAGESYEQYF,TRBJ2-7,-,TRBV10-1
CASSQGAHGYTF,TRBJ1-2,-,TRBV6-5
CASSEQAGGDTDTQYF,TRBJ2-3,-,TRBV6-1